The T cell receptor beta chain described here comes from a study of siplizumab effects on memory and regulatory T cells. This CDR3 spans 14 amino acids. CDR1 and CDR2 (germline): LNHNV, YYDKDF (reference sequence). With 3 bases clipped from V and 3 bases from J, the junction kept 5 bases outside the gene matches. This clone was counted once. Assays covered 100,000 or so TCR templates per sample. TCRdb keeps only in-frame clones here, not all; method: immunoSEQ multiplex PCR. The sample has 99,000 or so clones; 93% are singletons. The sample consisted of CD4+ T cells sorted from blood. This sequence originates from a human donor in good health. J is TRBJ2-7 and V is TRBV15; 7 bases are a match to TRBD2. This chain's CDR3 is CATSRGGRDYEQYF. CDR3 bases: TGTGCCACCAGCAGGGGAGGGCGGGACTACGAGCAGTACTTC. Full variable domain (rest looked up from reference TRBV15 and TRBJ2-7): DAMVIQNPRYQVTQFGKPVTLSCSQTLNHNVMYWYQQKSSQAPKLLFHYYDKDFNNEADTPDNFQSRRPNTSFCFLDIRSPGLGDTAMYLCATSRGGRDYEQYFGPGTRLTVT.